This passage covers 20 T cell receptor beta chains from one sample sequenced in a study of T cells in Graves' hyperthyroidism and ophthalmopathy. What was amplified from RNA transcripts were TCR beta CDR3 regions. During a first-round RT-PCR of the TCR CDR3, the HTBI primer set was used. TCRdb analysed the multiplex PCR reads with MiXCR anew, one entry per CDR3 protein. This sample has about 570,000 distinct CDR3 sequences, with around 15% found just once. The sequenced sample was blood. These TCRs come from a middle-aged woman with Graves' hyperthyroidism.

This clonotype was seen many times. V is TRBV20-1 and J is TRBJ2-3, with D perhaps matching TRBD2 (5 bases). CDR1 is DFQATT and CDR2 is SNEGSKA in the germline V gene (reference sequence). CDR3 length: 15 residues. V lost 2 bases and J 2 bases, leaving 14 bases between the germline ends. For the CDR3, the DNA is TGCAGTGCTAGACATCGAGCGGTTATCACAGATACGCAGTATTTT. It encodes CSARHRAVITDTQYF.

This rearrangement joins TRBV18 to TRBJ2-7, with TRBD1 as a possible D gene (6 bases). V lost 5 bases, J lost 4 bases, and 15 bases lay in between. Germline V gene data show CDR1 as KGHSH and CDR2 as LQKENI. The CDR3 has 14 residues. This CDR3 is CASSTRDTRYEQYF. As DNA, the CDR3 is TGTGCCAGCTCAACTAGGGACACGAGATACGAGCAGTACTTC.

This clonotype occurred many times. CDR3 nucleotides: TGCGCCAGCACTTCAGCAGGGTCTAGCATTGATACGCAGTATTTT. Translation gives CASTSAGSSIDTQYF. This chain uses TRBV5-1 with TRBJ2-3, with D perhaps TRBD1 or TRBD2 (5 bases each). Between the trimmed V and J ends, which lost 6 bases and 6 bases, there was a span of 20 bases. Germline-derived CDR1 and CDR2 are SGHRS and YFSETQ. The CDR3 is made up of 15 amino acids.

A few counts support this clonotype. This rearrangement joins TRBV20-1 to TRBJ2-3, with a weak D call TRBD2 (6 bases). Trimming cost V 6 bases and J 1 base, with 14 bases left between them. The CDR3 is 14 residues long. Germline CDR1 is DFQATT and CDR2 is SNEGSKA (reference sequence). The CDR3 nucleotides are TGCAGTGCCTTCCCGGCTAGCGGCACAGATACGCAGTATTTT. Translated: CSAFPASGTDTQYF.

This clonotype was recorded at least ten times. The rearrangement uses TRBV11-3 and TRBJ2-1; 10 nucleotides line up with TRBD1. V lost 4 bases to trimming and J lost 0 bases; unmatched junction nucleotides: 12. The CDR3 has 19 residues. Germline CDR1 reads SGHNT; CDR2 reads YENEEA. The DNA for the CDR3 is TGTGCCAGCAGCTCCTTAAGGACAGGGGGACCTAGCTCCTACAATGAGCAGTTCTTC. Its protein is CASSSLRTGGPSSYNEQFF.

The chain carries TRBV28 and TRBJ2-1; D remains unclear. Trimming cost V 5 bases and J 7 bases, with 15 bases left between them. The CDR3 is made up of 14 amino acids. Germline V lookup: CDR1 MDHEN, CDR2 SYDVKM. In nucleotides, the CDR3 is TGTGCCAGCAGTCCACCGGGCTATGGGAATGAGCAGTTCTTC. It yields the protein CASSPPGYGNEQFF.

Ten or more counts support this clonotype. The genes are TRBV7-2 and TRBJ1-4; no clear D gene. The germline V gene has CDR1 SGHTA and CDR2 FQGNSA. The CDR3 spans 16 residues. Deletions cut 1 base from V and 7 bases from J, with 16 bases between. CDR3 nucleotide sequence: TGTGCCAGCAGCTTAGACTCTTCAGCGACGGGTGAAAAACTGTTTTTT. It specifies CASSLDSSATGEKLFF.

This clonotype has a count of ten or more. The CDR3 DNA reads as TGTGCCAGCAGTCCGCAGGACCGGGCTAATGAAAAACTGTTTTTT. Translation gives CASSPQDRANEKLFF. V usage is TRBV28 and J usage is TRBJ1-4; D unclear. The CDR3 sequence is 15 residues long. V dropped 5 bases and J dropped 3 bases, with 13 bases sitting between them. Germline CDR1 is MDHEN and CDR2 is SYDVKM.

This clonotype was detected a few times. The chain links TRBV4-1 to TRBJ2-3; TRBD2 matches at 12 bases. J lost 7 bases, V lost 4 bases, and 9 bases had no gene match. Germline V CDR1 and CDR2: MGHRA, YSYEKL. This CDR3 comprises 16 residues. The CDR3 coding sequence is TGCGCCAGCAGCCCTATCCCTCTAGCGGGAGGGAATACGCAGTATTTT. Encoded protein: CASSPIPLAGGNTQYF.

Points on this clonotype: Likely a read error: the CDR3 ends without its conserved phenylalanine or tryptophan. V is TRBV5-1 and J is TRBJ2-7; TRBD2 is a possible D gene (5 bases). Germline V CDR1 and CDR2: SGHRS, YFSETQ. The CDR3 has 11 residues. V was cut by 6 bases and J by 9 bases, with 13 bases left in between. CDR3: CASIRLLRQYL. The CDR3 bases are TGCGCCAGCATAAGACTACTCAGGCAGTACCTC.

Comment on this clonotype: This may stem from a read error, because a much larger clone lies one nucleotide away. This is likely a read error, given that the CDR3 carries no conserved phenylalanine or tryptophan at its end. The rearrangement uses TRBV3-1 and TRBJ1-1; maybe TRBD1 (6 bases). Germline lookup yields CDR1 LGHDT and CDR2 YNNKEL (reference sequence). There are 13 residues in the CDR3. Between the trimmed V and J ends, which lost 4 bases and 6 bases, there was a span of 12 bases. This CDR3 reads CASSRAGDAEAFL. The CDR3 DNA is TGTGCCAGCAGCCGCGCAGGGGATGCTGAAGCTTTCCTT.

The V gene is TRBV7-9, the J gene TRBJ1-1, with TRBD1 matching over 7 bases. The CDR3 covers 15 residues. The germline gives CDR1 SEHNR, CDR2 FQNEAQ (reference sequence). Germline trimming cut 5 bases from V and 4 bases from J; bases unmatched to any gene: 10. The DNA of the CDR3 is TGTGCCAGCAGCCCGAGAACAGGGGTGGTCACTGAAGCTTTCTTT. Amino acid sequence: CASSPRTGVVTEAFF. Variable domain in full (rest from reference TRBV7-9 and TRBJ1-1): DTGVSQNPRHKITKRGQNVTFRCDPISEHNRLYWYRQTLGQGPEFLTYFQNEAQLEKSRLLSDRFSAERPKGSFSTLEIQRTEQGDSAMYLCASSPRTGVVTEAFFGQGTRLTVV.

V and J are TRBV5-6 and TRBJ2-7; D is uncertain. Trimming cost V 1 base and J 0 bases, with 8 bases left between them. Germline V gene data show CDR1 as SGHDT and CDR2 as YYEEEE. This CDR3 comprises 14 residues. CDR3 residues: CASSLSLTSYEQYF. DNA for the CDR3: TGTGCCAGCAGCTTGTCACTCACCTCCTACGAGCAGTACTTC.

This clonotype was counted a single time. The chain couples TRBV6-4 to TRBJ2-1; D perhaps matches TRBD2 (6 bases). Per the germline V gene, CDR1 is MRHNA and CDR2 is SNTAGT. Deletions cut 3 bases from V and 9 bases from J, with 6 bases between. The CDR3 has 11 amino acids. This CDR3 reads CASSEGGEQFF. CDR3 in DNA: TGTGCCAGCAGTGAGGGAGGTGAGCAGTTCTTC.

The chain combines TRBV19 with TRBJ1-1; a weak D match, TRBD1 (6 bases). CDR3 size: 15 residues. With 0 bases removed from V and 10 bases from J, the gap between germline ends came to 18 bases. Germline V gene lookup returns CDR1 LNHDA and CDR2 SQIVND (reference sequence). The CDR3 coding sequence is TGTGCCAGTAGTATAGATCACCAACAGGGCCTACGAGCTTTCTTT. Translating gives CASSIDHQQGLRAFF. Full variable domain (outside the CDR3, taken from reference TRBV19 and TRBJ1-1): DGGITQSPKYLFRKEGQNVTLSCEQNLNHDAMYWYRQDPGQGLRLIYYSQIVNDFQKGDIAEGYSVSREKKESFPLTVTSAQKNPTAFYLCASSIDHQQGLRAFFGQGTRLTVV.

The chain joins TRBV9 to TRBJ1-3; D is ambiguous. The CDR3 spans 14 residues. V lost 0 bases, J lost 0 bases, and 4 bases lay in between. The germline CDR1 and CDR2 sequences are SGDLS and YYNGEE. CDR3 sequence reads: CASSVDNSGNTIYF. The DNA of the CDR3 is TGTGCCAGCAGCGTAGATAACTCTGGAAACACCATATATTTT.

The V gene is TRBV20-1, the J gene TRBJ2-4; 8 bases are shared with TRBD1. The CDR3 consists of 13 residues. Looked up from germline, CDR1 is DFQATT and CDR2 is SNEGSKA (reference sequence). Germline trimming cut 3 bases from V and 8 bases from J; bases unmatched to any gene: 6. CDR3: CSASRDRGDIQYF. The DNA of the CDR3 is TGCAGTGCTAGTCGTGACAGGGGTGACATTCAGTACTTC.

The gene calls are TRBV6-6 and TRBJ2-3, with D hard to call. Germline CDR1 reads MNHNY; CDR2 reads SVGAGI (reference sequence). The V end lost 2 bases, the J end lost 7 bases, and 16 bases lay between the germline ends. CDR3 length equals 15 residues. CDR3 sequence: CASSYPPRQTNTQYF. The CDR3 coding sequence is TGTGCCAGCAGTTACCCTCCGCGCCAAACAAATACGCAGTATTTT.

As regards this clonotype: This could be a read error, since a much larger clone is one nucleotide away. The conserved final phenylalanine or tryptophan is absent from the CDR3, which likely points to a read error. This chain connects TRBV5-1 to TRBJ1-1, with D perhaps TRBD1 (6 bases). The V gene's germline CDR1 is SGHRS and CDR2 YFSETQ. This CDR3 has 14 residues. The V end was cut by 3 bases, the J end by 5 bases, with 14 bases between. DNA of the CDR3: TGCGCCAGCAGCTCGGATGAGGGGGGGACTGAAGCTTTCTTA. Residues: CASSSDEGGTEAFL.

This clonotype was seen only a few times. The J gene is TRBJ2-7, the V gene TRBV5-6, with 13 bases aligning to TRBD2. Unmatched junction bases numbered 15, after V lost 4 bases and J lost 2 bases. The germline CDR1 and CDR2 sequences are SGHDT and YYEEEE. The CDR3 has 19 residues. This CDR3 is CASSLTSGRLPWTAYEQYF. CDR3 sequence (DNA): TGTGCCAGCAGCCTGACTAGCGGGAGGCTCCCATGGACTGCCTACGAGCAGTACTTC. The variable domain in full, with the rest retrieved from reference TRBV5-6 and TRBJ2-7, is DAGVTQSPTHLIKTRGQQVTLRCSPKSGHDTVSWYQQALGQGPQFIFQYYEEEERQRGNFPDRFSGHQFPNYSSELNVNALLLGDSALYLCASSLTSGRLPWTAYEQYFGPGTRLTVT.